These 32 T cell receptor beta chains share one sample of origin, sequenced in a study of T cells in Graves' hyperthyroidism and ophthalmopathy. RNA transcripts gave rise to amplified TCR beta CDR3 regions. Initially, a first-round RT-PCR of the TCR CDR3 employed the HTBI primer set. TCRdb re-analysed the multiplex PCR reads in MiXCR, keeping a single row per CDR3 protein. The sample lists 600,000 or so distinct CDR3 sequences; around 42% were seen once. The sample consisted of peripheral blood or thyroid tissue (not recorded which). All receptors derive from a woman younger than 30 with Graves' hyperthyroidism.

The DNA of the CDR3 is TGTGCCAGTGGGGTGGGGGCGGAAGAGACCCAGTACTTC. Protein sequence: CASGVGAEETQYF. This chain uses TRBV6-6 with TRBJ2-5; D may be TRBD1 (6 bases). The CDR3 runs 13 residues. The V gene's germline CDR1 is MNHNY and CDR2 SVGAGI (reference sequence). V was cut by 9 bases and J by 3 bases, with 14 bases left in between.

DNA for the CDR3: TGTGCCACCAGCAGTCCACGTTCGCCCCGCGGTGGCTACACCTTC. Translated, it gives CATSSPRSPRGGYTF. This chain joins TRBV15 and TRBJ1-2; D gene unclear. The CDR3 runs to 15 residues. Trimming cost V 3 bases and J 7 bases, with 18 bases left between them. CDR1 LNHNV and CDR2 YYDKDF come from the germline V gene (reference sequence).

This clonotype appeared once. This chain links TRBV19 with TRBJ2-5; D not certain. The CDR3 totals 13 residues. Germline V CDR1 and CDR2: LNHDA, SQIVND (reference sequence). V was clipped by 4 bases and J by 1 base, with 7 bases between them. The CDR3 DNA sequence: TGTGCCAGTAGTAAGACAACCCAAGAGACCCAGTACTTC. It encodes CASSKTTQETQYF. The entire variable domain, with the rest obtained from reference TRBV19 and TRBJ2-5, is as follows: DGGITQSPKYLFRKEGQNVTLSCEQNLNHDAMYWYRQDPGQGLRLIYYSQIVNDFQKGDIAEGYSVSREKKESFPLTVTSAQKNPTAFYLCASSKTTQETQYFGPGTRLLVL.

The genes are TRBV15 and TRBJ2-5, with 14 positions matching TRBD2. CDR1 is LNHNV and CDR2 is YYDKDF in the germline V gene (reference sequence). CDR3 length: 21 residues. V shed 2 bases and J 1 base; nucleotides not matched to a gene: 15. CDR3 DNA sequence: TGTGCCACCAGCAGACCCACGACTAGCGGGAGGGTAATTGGACCCCAAGAGACCCAGTACTTC. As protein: CATSRPTTSGRVIGPQETQYF.

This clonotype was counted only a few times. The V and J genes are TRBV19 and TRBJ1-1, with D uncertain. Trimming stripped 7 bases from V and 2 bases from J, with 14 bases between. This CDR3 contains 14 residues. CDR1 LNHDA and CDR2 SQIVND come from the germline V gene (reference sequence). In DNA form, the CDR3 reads TGTGCCAGTATCCCCCTGGACGGAAACACTGAAGCTTTCTTT. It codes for CASIPLDGNTEAFF. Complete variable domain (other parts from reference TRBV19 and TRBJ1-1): DGGITQSPKYLFRKEGQNVTLSCEQNLNHDAMYWYRQDPGQGLRLIYYSQIVNDFQKGDIAEGYSVSREKKESFPLTVTSAQKNPTAFYLCASIPLDGNTEAFFGQGTRLTVV.

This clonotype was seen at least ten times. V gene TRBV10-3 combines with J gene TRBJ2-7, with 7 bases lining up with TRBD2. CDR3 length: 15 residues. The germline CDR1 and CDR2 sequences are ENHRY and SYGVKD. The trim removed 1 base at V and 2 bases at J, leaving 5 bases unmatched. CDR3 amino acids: CAISEWRERPYEQYF. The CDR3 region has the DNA TGTGCCATCAGTGAGTGGCGGGAGCGCCCCTACGAGCAGTACTTC.

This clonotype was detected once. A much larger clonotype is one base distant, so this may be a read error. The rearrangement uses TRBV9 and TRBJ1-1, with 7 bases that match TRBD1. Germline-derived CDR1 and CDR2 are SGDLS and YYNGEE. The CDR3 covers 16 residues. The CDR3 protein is CASSVDRTGPNTQAFF. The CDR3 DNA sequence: TGTGCCAGCAGCGTAGATCGGACAGGCCCGAACACTCAAGCTTTCTTT.

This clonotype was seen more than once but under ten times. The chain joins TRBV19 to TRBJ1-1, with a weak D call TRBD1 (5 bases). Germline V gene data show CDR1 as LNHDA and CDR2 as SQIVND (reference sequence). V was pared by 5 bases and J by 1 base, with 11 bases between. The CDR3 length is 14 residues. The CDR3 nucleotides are TGTGCCAGTAGTCCCTGGGGGAGGAACACTGAAGCTTTCTTT. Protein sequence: CASSPWGRNTEAFF.

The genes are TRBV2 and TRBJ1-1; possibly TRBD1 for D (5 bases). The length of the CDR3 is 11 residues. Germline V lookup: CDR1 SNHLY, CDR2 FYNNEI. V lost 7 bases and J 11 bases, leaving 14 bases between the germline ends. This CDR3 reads CASTWGEAAFF. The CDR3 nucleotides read TGTGCCAGCACCTGGGGGGAGGCTGCTTTCTTT.

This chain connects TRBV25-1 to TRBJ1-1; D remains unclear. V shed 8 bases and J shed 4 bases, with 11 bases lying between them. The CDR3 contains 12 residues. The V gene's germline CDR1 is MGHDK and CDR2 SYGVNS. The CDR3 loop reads CASQDPFTEAFF. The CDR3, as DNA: TGTGCCAGCCAAGATCCTTTCACTGAAGCTTTCTTT.

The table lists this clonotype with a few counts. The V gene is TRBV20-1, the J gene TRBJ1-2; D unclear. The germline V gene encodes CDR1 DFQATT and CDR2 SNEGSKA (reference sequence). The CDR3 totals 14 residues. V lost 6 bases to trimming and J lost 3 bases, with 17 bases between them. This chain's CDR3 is CSAVRITDHYGYTF. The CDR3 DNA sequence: TGCAGTGCGGTAAGGATAACCGACCACTATGGCTACACCTTC.

The CDR3 region has the DNA TGCAGCGTGGGACAGGGACCCGGCTACACCTTC. This codes for CSVGQGPGYTF. This rearrangement joins TRBV29-1 to TRBJ1-2, with 9 positions matching TRBD1. J lost 8 bases, V lost 6 bases, and 4 bases had no gene match. This CDR3 has 11 residues. Germline CDR1 and CDR2: SQVTM and ANQGSEA.

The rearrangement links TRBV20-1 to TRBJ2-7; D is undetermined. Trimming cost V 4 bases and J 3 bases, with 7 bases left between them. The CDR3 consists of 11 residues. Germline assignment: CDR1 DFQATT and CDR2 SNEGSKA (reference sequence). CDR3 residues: CSAKQLYEQYF. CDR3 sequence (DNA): TGCAGTGCTAAACAGCTCTACGAGCAGTACTTC.

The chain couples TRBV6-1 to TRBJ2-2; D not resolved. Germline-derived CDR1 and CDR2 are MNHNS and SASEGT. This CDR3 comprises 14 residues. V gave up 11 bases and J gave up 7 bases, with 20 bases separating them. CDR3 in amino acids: CAREGTAPNGELFF. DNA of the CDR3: TGTGCCCGCGAAGGAACAGCCCCGAACGGGGAGCTGTTTTTT.

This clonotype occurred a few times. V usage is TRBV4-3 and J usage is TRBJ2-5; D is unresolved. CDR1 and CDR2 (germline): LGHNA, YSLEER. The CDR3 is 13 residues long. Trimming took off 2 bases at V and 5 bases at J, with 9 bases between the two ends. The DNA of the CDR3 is TGCGCCAGCAGCCAATGGATGAGGGAGACCCAGTACTTC. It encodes CASSQWMRETQYF.

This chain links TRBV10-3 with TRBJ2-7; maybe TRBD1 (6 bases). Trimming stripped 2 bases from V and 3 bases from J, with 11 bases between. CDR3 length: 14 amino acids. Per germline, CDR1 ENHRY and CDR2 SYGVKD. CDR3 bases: TGTGCCATCAGTGAGAGGAGAGGGGGCTACGAGCAGTACTTC. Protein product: CAISERRGGYEQYF.

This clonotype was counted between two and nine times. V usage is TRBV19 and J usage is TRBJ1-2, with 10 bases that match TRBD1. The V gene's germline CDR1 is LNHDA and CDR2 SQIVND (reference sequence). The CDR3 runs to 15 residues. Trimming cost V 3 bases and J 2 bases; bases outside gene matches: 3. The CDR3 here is CASSMETGGNYGYTF. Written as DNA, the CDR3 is TGTGCCAGTAGTATGGAGACAGGGGGCAACTATGGCTACACCTTC.

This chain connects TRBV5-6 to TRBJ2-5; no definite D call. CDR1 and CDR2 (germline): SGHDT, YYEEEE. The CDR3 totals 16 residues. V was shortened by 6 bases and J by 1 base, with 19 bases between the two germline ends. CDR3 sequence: CASTKWGVFAQETQYF. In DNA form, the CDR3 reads TGTGCCAGCACCAAATGGGGTGTATTTGCCCAAGAGACCCAGTACTTC.

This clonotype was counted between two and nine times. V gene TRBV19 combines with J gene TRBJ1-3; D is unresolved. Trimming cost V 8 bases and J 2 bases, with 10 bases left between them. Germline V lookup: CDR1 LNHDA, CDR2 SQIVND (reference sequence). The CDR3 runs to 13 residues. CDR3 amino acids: CASGSSTGNTIYF. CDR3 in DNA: TGTGCCAGTGGGAGTTCTACTGGAAACACCATATATTTT.

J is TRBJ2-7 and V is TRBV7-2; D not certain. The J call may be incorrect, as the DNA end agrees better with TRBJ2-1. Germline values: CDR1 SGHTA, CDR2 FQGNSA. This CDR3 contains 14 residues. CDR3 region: CASSLVTRYNEQFF. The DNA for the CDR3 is TGTGCCAGCAGCTTAGTGACTCGCTACAATGAGCAGTTCTTC.

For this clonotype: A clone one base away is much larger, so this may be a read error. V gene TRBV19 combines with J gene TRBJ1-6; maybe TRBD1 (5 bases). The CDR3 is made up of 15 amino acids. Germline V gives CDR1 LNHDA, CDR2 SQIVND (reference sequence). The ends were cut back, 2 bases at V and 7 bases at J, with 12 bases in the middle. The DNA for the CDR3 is TGTGCCAGTAGTATAAAGTGGGGCTTAAATTCACCCCTCCACTTT. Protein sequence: CASSIKWGLNSPLHF.

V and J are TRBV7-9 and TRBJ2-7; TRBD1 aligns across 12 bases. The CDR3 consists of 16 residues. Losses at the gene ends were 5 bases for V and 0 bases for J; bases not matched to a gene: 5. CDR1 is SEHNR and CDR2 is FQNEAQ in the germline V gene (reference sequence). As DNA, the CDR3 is TGTGCCAGCAGCCGGGACAGGGGGCATAGCTCCTACGAGCAGTACTTC. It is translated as CASSRDRGHSSYEQYF. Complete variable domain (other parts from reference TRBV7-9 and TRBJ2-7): DTGVSQNPRHKITKRGQNVTFRCDPISEHNRLYWYRQTLGQGPEFLTYFQNEAQLEKSRLLSDRFSAERPKGSFSTLEIQRTEQGDSAMYLCASSRDRGHSSYEQYFGPGTRLTVT.

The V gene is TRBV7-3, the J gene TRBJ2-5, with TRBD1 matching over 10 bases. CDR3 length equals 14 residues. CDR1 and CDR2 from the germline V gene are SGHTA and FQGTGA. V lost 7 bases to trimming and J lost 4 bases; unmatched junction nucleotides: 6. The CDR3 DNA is TGTGCCAGCACTCGACAGGGGGCGGGAGAGACCCAGTACTTC. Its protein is CASTRQGAGETQYF.

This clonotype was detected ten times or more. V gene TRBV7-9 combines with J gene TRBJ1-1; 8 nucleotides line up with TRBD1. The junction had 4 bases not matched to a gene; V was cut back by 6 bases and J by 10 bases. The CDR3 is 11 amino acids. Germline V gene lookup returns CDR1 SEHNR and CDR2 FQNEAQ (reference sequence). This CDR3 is CASSPDRGAFF. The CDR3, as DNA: TGTGCCAGCAGTCCCGACAGGGGAGCTTTCTTT.

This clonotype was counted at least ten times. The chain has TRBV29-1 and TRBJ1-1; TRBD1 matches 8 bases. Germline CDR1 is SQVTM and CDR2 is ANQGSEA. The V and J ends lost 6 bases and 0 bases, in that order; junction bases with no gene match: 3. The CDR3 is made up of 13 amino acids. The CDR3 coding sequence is TGCAGCGTAGGACAGGGTGTGAACACTGAAGCTTTCTTT. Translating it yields CSVGQGVNTEAFF.

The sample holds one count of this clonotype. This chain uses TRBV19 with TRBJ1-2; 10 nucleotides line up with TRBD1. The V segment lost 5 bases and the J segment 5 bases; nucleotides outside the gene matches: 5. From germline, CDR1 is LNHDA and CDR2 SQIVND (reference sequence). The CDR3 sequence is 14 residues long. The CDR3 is CASSWTGGWYGYTF. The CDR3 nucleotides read TGTGCCAGTAGTTGGACAGGGGGATGGTATGGCTACACCTTC.

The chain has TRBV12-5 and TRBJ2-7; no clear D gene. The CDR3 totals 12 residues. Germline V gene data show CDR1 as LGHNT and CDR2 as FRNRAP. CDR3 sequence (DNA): TGTGCCAGCCTAGTCCGAGCCTACGAGCAGTACTTC. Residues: CASLVRAYEQYF. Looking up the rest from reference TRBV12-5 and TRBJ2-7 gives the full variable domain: DARVTQTPRHKVTEMGQEVTMRCQPILGHNTVFWYRQTMMQGLELLAYFRNRAPLDDSGMPKDRFSAEMPDATLATLKIQPSEPRDSAVYFCASLVRAYEQYFGPGTRLTVT.

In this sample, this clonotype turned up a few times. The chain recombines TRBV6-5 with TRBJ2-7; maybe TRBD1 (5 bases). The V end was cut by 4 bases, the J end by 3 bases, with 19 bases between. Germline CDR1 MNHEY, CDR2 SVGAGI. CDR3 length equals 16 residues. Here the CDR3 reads CASSSKLTVRDYEQYF. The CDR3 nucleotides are TGTGCCAGCAGTTCCAAATTGACAGTCAGAGACTACGAGCAGTACTTC.

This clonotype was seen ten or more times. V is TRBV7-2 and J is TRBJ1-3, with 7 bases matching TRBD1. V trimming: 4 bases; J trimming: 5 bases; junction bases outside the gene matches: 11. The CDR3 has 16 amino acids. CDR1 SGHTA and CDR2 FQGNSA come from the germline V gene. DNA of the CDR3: TGTGCCAGCAGCTCGACACACGACAGGGTTCGAAACACCATATATTTT. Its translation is CASSSTHDRVRNTIYF.

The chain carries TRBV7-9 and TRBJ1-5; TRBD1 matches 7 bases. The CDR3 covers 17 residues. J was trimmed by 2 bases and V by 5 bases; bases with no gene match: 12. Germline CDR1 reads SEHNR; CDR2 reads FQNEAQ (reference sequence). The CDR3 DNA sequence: TGTGCCAGCAGCCCCACCAGCGACAGGGATGGCAATCAGCCCCAGCATTTT. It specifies CASSPTSDRDGNQPQHF.

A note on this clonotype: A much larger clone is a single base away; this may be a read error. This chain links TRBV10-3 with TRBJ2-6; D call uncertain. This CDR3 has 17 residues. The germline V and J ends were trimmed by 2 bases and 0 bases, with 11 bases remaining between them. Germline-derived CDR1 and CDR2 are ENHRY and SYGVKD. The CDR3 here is CAISEPRRLSGANVLTF. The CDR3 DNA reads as TGTGCCATCAGTGAGCCCAGACGGCTCTCTGGGGCCAACGTCCTGACTTTC.

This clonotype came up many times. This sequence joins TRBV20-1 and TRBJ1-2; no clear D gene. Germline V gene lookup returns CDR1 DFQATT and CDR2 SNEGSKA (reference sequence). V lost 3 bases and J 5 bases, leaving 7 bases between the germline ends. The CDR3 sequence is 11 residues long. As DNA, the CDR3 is TGCAGTGCTAGCGACACGTATGGCTACACCTTC. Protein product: CSASDTYGYTF.